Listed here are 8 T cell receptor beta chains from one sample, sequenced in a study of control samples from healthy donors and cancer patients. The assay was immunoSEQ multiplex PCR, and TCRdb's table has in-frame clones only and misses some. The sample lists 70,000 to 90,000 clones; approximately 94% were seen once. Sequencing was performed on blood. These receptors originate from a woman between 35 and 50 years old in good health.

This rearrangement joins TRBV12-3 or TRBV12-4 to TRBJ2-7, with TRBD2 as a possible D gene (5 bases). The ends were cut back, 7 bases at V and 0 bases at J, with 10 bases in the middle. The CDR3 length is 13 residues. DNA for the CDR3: TGTGCCAGCACCCGCGCGGGCTCCTACGAGCAGTACTTC. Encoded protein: CASTRAGSYEQYF.

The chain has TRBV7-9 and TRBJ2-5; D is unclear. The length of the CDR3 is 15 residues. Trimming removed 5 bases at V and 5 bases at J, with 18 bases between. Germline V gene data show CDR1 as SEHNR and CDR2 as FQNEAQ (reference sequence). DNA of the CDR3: TGTGCCAGCAGCCCAAAACCGACCAAGTTGGAGACCCAGTACTTC. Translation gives CASSPKPTKLETQYF.

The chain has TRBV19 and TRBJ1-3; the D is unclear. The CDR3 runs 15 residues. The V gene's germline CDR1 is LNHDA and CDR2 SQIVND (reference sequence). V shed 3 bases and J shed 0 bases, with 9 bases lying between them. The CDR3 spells CASSIIQSSGNTIYF. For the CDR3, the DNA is TGTGCCAGTAGTATCATCCAGAGCTCTGGAAACACCATATATTTT. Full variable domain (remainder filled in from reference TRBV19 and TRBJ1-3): DGGITQSPKYLFRKEGQNVTLSCEQNLNHDAMYWYRQDPGQGLRLIYYSQIVNDFQKGDIAEGYSVSREKKESFPLTVTSAQKNPTAFYLCASSIIQSSGNTIYFGEGSWLTVV.

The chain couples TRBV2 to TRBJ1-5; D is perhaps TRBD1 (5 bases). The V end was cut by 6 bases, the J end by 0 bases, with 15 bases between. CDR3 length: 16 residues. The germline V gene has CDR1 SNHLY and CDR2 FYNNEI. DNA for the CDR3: TGTGCCAGCAGCCTAAAGACAGTCCATAGCAATCAGCCCCAGCATTTT. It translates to CASSLKTVHSNQPQHF.

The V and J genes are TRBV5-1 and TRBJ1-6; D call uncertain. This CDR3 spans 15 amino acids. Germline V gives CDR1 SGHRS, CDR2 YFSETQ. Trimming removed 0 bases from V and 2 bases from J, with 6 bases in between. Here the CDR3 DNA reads TGCGCCAGCAGCTTGGGGGGAACCTATAATTCACCCCTCCACTTT. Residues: CASSLGGTYNSPLHF. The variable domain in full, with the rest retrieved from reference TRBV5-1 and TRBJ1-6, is KAGVTQTPRYLIKTRGQQVTLSCSPISGHRSVSWYQQTPGQGLQFLFEYFSETQRNKGNFPGRFSGRQFSNSRSEMNVSTLELGDSALYLCASSLGGTYNSPLHFGNGTRLTVT.

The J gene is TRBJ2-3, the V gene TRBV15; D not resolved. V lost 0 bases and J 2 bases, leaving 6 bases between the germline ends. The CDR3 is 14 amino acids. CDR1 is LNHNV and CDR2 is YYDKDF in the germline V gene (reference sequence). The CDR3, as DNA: TGTGCCACCAGCAGAGATCGAGACACAGATACGCAGTATTTT. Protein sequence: CATSRDRDTDTQYF.

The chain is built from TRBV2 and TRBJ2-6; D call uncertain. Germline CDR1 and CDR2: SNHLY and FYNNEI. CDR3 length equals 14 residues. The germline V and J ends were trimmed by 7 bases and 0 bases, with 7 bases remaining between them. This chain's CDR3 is CASTINSGANVLTF. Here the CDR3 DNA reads TGTGCCAGCACTATAAACTCTGGGGCCAACGTCCTGACTTTC.

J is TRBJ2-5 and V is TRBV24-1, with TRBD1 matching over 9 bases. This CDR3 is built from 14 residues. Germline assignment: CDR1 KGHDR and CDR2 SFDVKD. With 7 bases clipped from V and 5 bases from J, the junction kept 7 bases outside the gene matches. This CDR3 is CATSQPGTGETQYF. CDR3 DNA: TGTGCCACCAGCCAACCCGGGACAGGGGAGACCCAGTACTTC.